This passage covers 2 T cell receptor beta chains from one sample sequenced in a study of blood T cell repertoires in COVID-19. Sequencing used immunoSEQ multiplex PCR; TCRdb keeps in-frame clones, though not all of them. The sample records approximately 190,000 clones, 83% being singletons. Material for sequencing was peripheral blood. These receptors came from a woman aged 40 to 50 with acute or convalescent COVID-19.

J is TRBJ1-2 and V is TRBV5-4; 7 bases are a match to TRBD1. The V gene end was trimmed by 3 bases and the J gene end by 7 bases; junction bases not matched to a gene: 12. CDR1 is SGHNT and CDR2 is YYREEE in the germline V gene (reference sequence). The CDR3 has 15 residues. The CDR3 region has the DNA TGTGCCAGCAGCTCACTGACAGGGTGGGGAGTTGGCTACACCTTC. Protein: CASSSLTGWGVGYTF.

This chain uses TRBV15 with TRBJ1-5, with a weak D call TRBD1 (5 bases). The CDR3 totals 13 residues. Germline V gives CDR1 LNHNV, CDR2 YYDKDF (reference sequence). The V end lost 0 bases, the J end lost 5 bases, and 5 bases lay between the germline ends. For the CDR3, the DNA is TGTGCCACCAGCAGAGACAGGGATCAGCCCCAGCATTTT. It translates to CATSRDRDQPQHF.